This TCR beta chain stems from a study of blood T cell repertoires in COVID-19. Study in general: COVID-19 samples, acute and convalescent, were from the United States, Italy and Spain.

Assay: immunoSEQ multiplex PCR; the TCRdb copy retains only in-frame clones and omits some. The sample records about 260,000 clones, over 70% being singletons. CDR3 length: 16 amino acids. Germline V gene data show CDR1 as MGHRA and CDR2 as YSYEKL. The trim removed 2 bases at V and 4 bases at J, leaving 8 bases unmatched. The TCR comes from a woman aged 40 to 50 who had recovered from COVID-19. Sequenced material: peripheral blood. The chain uses TRBV4-1 and TRBJ1-5; 7 bases align to TRBD1. CDR3 in DNA: TGCGCCAGCAGCCAAAATCGGCCAGGGGGTAATCAGCCCCAGCATTTT. This encodes CASSQNRPGGNQPQHF.